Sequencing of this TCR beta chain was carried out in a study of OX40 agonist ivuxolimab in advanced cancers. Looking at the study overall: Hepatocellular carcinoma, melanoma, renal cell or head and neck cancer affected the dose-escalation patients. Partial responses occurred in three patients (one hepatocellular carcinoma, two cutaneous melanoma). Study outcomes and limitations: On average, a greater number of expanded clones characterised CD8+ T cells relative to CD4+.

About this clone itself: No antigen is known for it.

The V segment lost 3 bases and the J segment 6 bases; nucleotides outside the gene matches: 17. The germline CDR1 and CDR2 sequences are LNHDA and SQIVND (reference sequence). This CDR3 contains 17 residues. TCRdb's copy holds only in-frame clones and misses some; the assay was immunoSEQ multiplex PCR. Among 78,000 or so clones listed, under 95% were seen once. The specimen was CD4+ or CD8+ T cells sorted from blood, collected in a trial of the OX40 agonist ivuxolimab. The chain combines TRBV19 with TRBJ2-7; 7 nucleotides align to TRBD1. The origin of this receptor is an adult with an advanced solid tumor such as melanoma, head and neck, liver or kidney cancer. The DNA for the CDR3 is TGTGCCAGTAGTATGTTTTTCCTCGGACAGGTCCCGGTCGAGCAGTACTTC. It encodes CASSMFFLGQVPVEQYF.